The sequence of this TCR beta chain was determined in a study of cytomegalovirus exposure and HLA in healthy donors. Broader study findings: Several V segments, TRBV6-2 and TRBV6-3 among them, could not be told apart and were dropped.

V lost 2 bases and J lost 4, with 14 bases in between. The CDR3 extends over 16 amino acids. Germline V lookup: CDR1 MNHNS, CDR2 SASEGT. As for this clone: Its antigen is unidentified.

The primer mix had 60 Vbeta and 13 Jbeta primers. Clones were sequenced by immunoSEQ multiplex PCR, and TCRdb holds only the in-frame ones, with some missing. The ten top clones account for 0.58%, within a sample of fewer than 100,000 clones. The V call is TRBV6-1, the J call TRBJ1-4; unclear D gene. This sequence originates from a man over 45 in good health and CMV-seronegative. The sequenced sample was PBMCs. CDR3 sequence (DNA): TGTGCCAGCAGTGAAACGAGGTCGGCGGTTAATGAAAAACTGTTTTTT. It translates to CASSETRSAVNEKLFF.